This T cell receptor beta chain derives from a study of response to subunit inactivated influenza vaccine. This clonotype appeared many times. What it binds is unknown. Each CDR3 protein is one row after TCRdb ran MiXCR on the RT-PCR reads. The sample includes about 190,000 distinct CDR3 sequences, under 15% of them seen just once. The germline CDR1 and CDR2 sequences are MGHRA and YSYEKL. The V end was cut by 5 bases, the J end by 7 bases, with 17 bases between. This CDR3 is 14 amino acids long. Study results and limitations: It was suggested by the authors that few new T cells are recruited by each seasonal influenza vaccination.

The rearrangement links TRBV4-1 to TRBJ1-2; D might be TRBD1 (5 bases). This material consisted of CD8+ T cells sorted from PBMCs, taken about 5 days after vaccination. The sequence was collected from a man aged 50 to 60 who received an inactivated influenza vaccine. CDR3 sequence (DNA): TGCGCCAGCAGCTACGACCCTCTTGGGGGTGGCTACACCTTC. Amino acid sequence: CASSYDPLGGGYTF.